This T cell receptor beta chain appears in the sequencing data of a study of blood T cell repertoires in COVID-19. V was cut by 2 bases and J by 2 bases, with 7 bases left in between. CDR1 LGHDT and CDR2 YNNKEL come from the germline V gene (reference sequence). This CDR3 spans 13 amino acids. Libraries were prepared by immunoSEQ multiplex PCR; TCRdb keeps only in-frame clonotypes and omits some of them. The sample yields roughly 170,000 clones, approximately 84% seen once. The receptor's source is a human donor in a cohort sampled during active COVID-19. The chain couples TRBV3-1 (or the pseudogene TRBV3-2) to TRBJ2-7; D unclear. Source material: peripheral blood. CDR3 coding DNA: TGTGCCAGCAGCCAATCTAATCCCTACGAGCAGTACTTC. Its translation is CASSQSNPYEQYF.